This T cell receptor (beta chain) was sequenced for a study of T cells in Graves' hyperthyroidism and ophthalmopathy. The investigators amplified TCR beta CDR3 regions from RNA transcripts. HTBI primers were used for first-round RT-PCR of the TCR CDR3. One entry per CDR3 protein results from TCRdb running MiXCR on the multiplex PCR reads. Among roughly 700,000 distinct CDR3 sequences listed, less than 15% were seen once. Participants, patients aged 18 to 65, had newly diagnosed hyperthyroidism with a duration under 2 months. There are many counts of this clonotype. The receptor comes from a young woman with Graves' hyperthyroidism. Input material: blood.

The CDR3 nucleotides read TGTGCCAGCACATCCTCGAATGGAGAGACCCAGTACTTC. Encoded protein: CASTSSNGETQYF. The J gene is TRBJ2-5, the V gene TRBV7-9; the D is unclear. The ends were cut back, 7 bases at V and 4 bases at J, with 13 bases in the middle. Germline V lookup: CDR1 SEHNR, CDR2 FQNEAQ (reference sequence). The CDR3 loop spans 13 amino acids.